This T cell receptor (beta chain) was profiled in a study of cytomegalovirus exposure and HLA in healthy donors. About the study: The 95 to 150 validation repertoires used the same platform as the 650 to 800 first-cohort repertoires, a later analysis reported.

Sequencing was performed with immunoSEQ multiplex PCR; in TCRdb, only in-frame clones are kept and a portion is missing. The table records about 170,000 clones, 85% to 90% of them present only once. Germline CDR1 is MNHEY and CDR2 is SVGAGI. CDR3 length: 14 residues. Trimming removed 6 bases from V and 5 bases from J; junction bases left unmatched: 5. Turning to this clone: Its antigen is undetermined.

Whole-study results and caveats: Despite most TCR sequences being rare, some public TCRs occurred in many donors. Testing in vitro showed three CMV-associated chains specific for CMV antigens.

This TCR derives from a young woman in good health and CMV-seropositive. Sequences were obtained from PBMCs. J is TRBJ2-1 and V is TRBV6-5, with 9 bases lining up with TRBD2. The CDR3 reads CASRLAGANNEQFF. CDR3 DNA: TGTGCCAGCAGATTAGCGGGAGCGAACAATGAGCAGTTCTTC.